The entry below gives a single T cell receptor beta chain sequence along with its context. Its antigen is not known. Germline CDR1 is MNHEY and CDR2 is SMNVEV (reference sequence). V lost 2 bases, J lost 7 bases, and 11 bases lay in between. This CDR3 has 13 residues. Profiled with immunoSEQ multiplex PCR; TCRdb holds only in-frame clones, not every one. The top ten clones hold 3.7% of a sample with roughly 100,000 clones, less than 90% of them seen once. The source of the sample is a study of T cell responses to AZD1222 COVID-19 vaccine. Study results and caveats: Just 5 to 7 AZD1222 recipients tested seropositive at baseline. Nearly half of spike-specific TCRs reportedly target unmutated variant regions. The span of vaccine-associated CD4 TCRs extended across spike, with dominance at 160-218 and 743-854.

The J gene is TRBJ1-2, the V gene TRBV27; possible D gene TRBD1, 5 bases. This receptor was obtained from an adult in good health. Sample: peripheral blood, taken on day 0 of AZD1222 vaccination. CDR3 DNA sequence: TGTGCCAGCAGTTTAGGGCAGGGCGCTGGCTACACCTTC. The encoded protein is CASSLGQGAGYTF.